This TCR beta chain is from a study of PD-1 blockade in mismatch repair-deficient tumors. Produced via immunoSEQ multiplex PCR; TCRdb's table is partial and in-frame only. Altogether about 34,000 clones are present, roughly 80% being singletons, with the ten largest covering 3% to 3.5%. CDR1 MNHEY and CDR2 SMNVEV come from the germline V gene (reference sequence). This CDR3 comprises 15 residues. Between the trimmed V and J ends, which lost 4 bases and 3 bases, there was a span of 13 bases. The receptor was isolated from an adult with mismatch repair-deficient cancer. Material: PBMCs, obtained around 6 weeks after starting pembrolizumab. The chain has TRBV27 and TRBJ1-3; perhaps TRBD1 as D (6 bases). CDR3 sequence: CASSSLGTSGNTIYF. The DNA of the CDR3 is TGTGCCAGCAGTTCACTCGGGACAAGTGGAAACACCATATATTTT.